These T cell receptor beta chains were read from a single sample in a study of graft-versus-host responses after intestinal transplantation. Produced via immunoSEQ multiplex PCR; TCRdb's table is partial and in-frame only. The sample records 8,000 to 11,000 clones, roughly 38% being singletons. The sample consisted of alloreactive CD8+ T cells from a mixed lymphocyte reaction culture, taken before intestinal transplant. These receptors were obtained from a human patient who received an intestinal transplant. Each CDR3 is given with its conserved first and last residue. The D gene is left open where the match is weak. Size values are once, few and many counts, or a class for expanded clones, and some rows have none.

j_gene,v_gene,abundance,d_gene,CDR3nt,CDR3aa
TRBJ2-2,TRBV11-2,NA,TRBD1,TGTGCCAGCAGCTTTTTTAGGGGACAGGGGGAGCTGTTTTTT,CASSFFRGQGELFF
TRBJ2-5,TRBV5-1,NA,NA,TGCGCCAGCAGATTTTACGCCGGGGAGACCCAGTACTTC,CASRFYAGETQYF
TRBJ2-3,TRBV6-5,NA,TRBD2,TGTGCCAGCAGTCCTAGCGGGGGTACAGATACGCAGTATTTT,CASSPSGGTDTQYF
TRBJ2-5,TRBV5-5,few,NA,TGTGCCAGCAGCTTGAAACGGAGTGAGACCCAGTACTTC,CASSLKRSETQYF
TRBJ1-6,TRBV7-3,NA,TRBD1,TGTGCCAGCAGCTTAACCGCGGACAGGGGACGTTCACCCCTCCACTTT,CASSLTADRGRSPLHF
TRBJ2-2,TRBV27,NA,NA,TGTGCCAGCTATGAGGGCGGCACCGGGGAGCTGTTTTTT,CASYEGGTGELFF
TRBJ2-5,TRBV6-1,NA,TRBD2,TGTGCCAGCAGTGAATGGCGTGCGGGAGGTCTGGCCCAAGAGACCCAGTACTTC,CASSEWRAGGLAQETQYF
TRBJ1-5,TRBV19,few,NA,TGTGCCAGTAGTATTCATCAGACACCCTGGTCGTATAGCAATCAGCCCCAGCATTTT,CASSIHQTPWSYSNQPQHF
TRBJ2-1,TRBV5-6,few,NA,TGTGCCAGCAGCTTGGACCCCTCGAGCTCCTACAATGAGCAGTTCTTC,CASSLDPSSSYNEQFF
TRBJ1-2,TRBV7-7,NA,TRBD1,TGCGCCAGCAGTCAAACAGGGGGTGGGCTCTATGGCTACACCTTC,CASSQTGGGLYGYTF
TRBJ1-2,TRBV2,NA,TRBD1,TGTGCCAGCAGTTACCGGGACAGGGGTGCGGATGGCTACACCTTC,CASSYRDRGADGYTF
TRBJ1-1,TRBV6-1,medium-sized,NA,TGTGCCAGCAGTGAAGAGTTCCGGCGGGACACTGAAGCTTTCTTT,CASSEEFRRDTEAFF
TRBJ2-5,TRBV7-2,NA,NA,TGTGCCAGCAGCCCACCTCCAGTAAGAGAGACCCAGTACTTC,CASSPPPVRETQYF
TRBJ2-3,TRBV4-1,few,NA,TGCGCCAGCAGCCAAATGGTAGGGGACACAGATACGCAGTATTTT,CASSQMVGDTDTQYF
TRBJ2-6,TRBV5-4,few,TRBD1,TGTGCCAGCAGCAAAGACAGGGGTTCCTCTGGGGCCAACGTCCTGACTTTC,CASSKDRGSSGANVLTF
TRBJ2-7,TRBV6-5,few,TRBD2,TGTGCCAGCAGCGGGGGGACTAGCGGGACCAACGAGCAGTACTTC,CASSGGTSGTNEQYF
TRBJ2-1,TRBV4-1,NA,TRBD2,TGCGCCAGCAGCCAAGCACCGGGACTAGCAAAGGGCAATGAGCAGTTCTTC,CASSQAPGLAKGNEQFF
TRBJ1-1,TRBV6-1,NA,NA,TGTGCCAGCAGTGAGGAATCGTGGGGAGTTTTCGCCCCGGACCACACTGAAGCTTTCTTT,CASSEESWGVFAPDHTEAFF
TRBJ2-7,TRBV6-1,NA,NA,TGTGCCAGCAGTGAAGCCCATTACGAGCAGTACTTC,CASSEAHYEQYF
TRBJ1-2,TRBV28,few,TRBD1,TGTGCCAGCCGTGGGACAGGGAGGTATGGCTACACCTTC,CASRGTGRYGYTF
TRBJ2-5,TRBV6-1,once,NA,TGTGCCAGCTGCCCAACAGACAGGCGCCAAGAGACCCAGTACTTC,CASCPTDRRQETQYF
TRBJ2-1,TRBV9,NA,TRBD2,TGTGCCAGCGGCGAAGGGGGACTAGCGGGGGGATGGGATGAGCAGTTCTTC,CASGEGGLAGGWDEQFF
TRBJ1-5,TRBV28,once,NA,TGTGCCAGCAGTTGTATTCCTCAGGGGTACAATCAGCCCCAGCATTTT,CASSCIPQGYNQPQHF
TRBJ2-7,TRBV9,NA,TRBD2,TGTGCCAGCAGCCCCGGGACTAGCGGGGGTTACGAGCAGTACTTC,CASSPGTSGGYEQYF
TRBJ2-5,TRBV7-8,medium-sized,NA,TGTGCCAGCAGCTTTCTAAGGGGCGCGGAGACCCAGTACTTC,CASSFLRGAETQYF
TRBJ2-1,TRBV10-1,NA,TRBD2,TGCGCCAGCAGTGAAAGGCTAGCGGAGGGGAGTGAGCAGTTCTTC,CASSERLAEGSEQFF
TRBJ2-7,TRBV13,medium-sized,NA,TGTGCCAGCAGCTTACTGTCCTACGAGCAGTACTTC,CASSLLSYEQYF
TRBJ2-2,TRBV4-1,medium-sized,NA,TGCGCCAGCAGCTACGGTACGTGGACCGGGGAGCTGTTTTTT,CASSYGTWTGELFF
TRBJ2-1,TRBV6-5,NA,TRBD2,TGTGCCAGCAGTTATGGCGGGAGTAATGAGCAGTTCTTC,CASSYGGSNEQFF
TRBJ2-3,TRBV27,NA,NA,TGTGCCAGCAGTCCGGGAGATACGCAGTATTTT,CASSPGDTQYF
TRBJ2-5,TRBV7-3,NA,TRBD2,TGTGCCAGCAGCACGCGGACTAGCGGGGTAGAGACCCAGTACTTC,CASSTRTSGVETQYF
TRBJ2-5,TRBV2,NA,NA,TGTGCCAGCACGGCGACGGGGGAAGAGACCCAGTACTTC,CASTATGEETQYF
TRBJ2-2,TRBV5-1,NA,NA,TGCGCCAGCAGCTTGGATAGCGGCCCGAACACCGGGGAGCTGTTTTTT,CASSLDSGPNTGELFF
TRBJ2-2,TRBV10-3,few,NA,TGTGCCATCGAGGACCCGGGACAAAGGGAAACCGGGGAGCTGTTTTTT,CAIEDPGQRETGELFF
TRBJ1-1,TRBV11-1,few,NA,TGTGCCAGCAGCATCCCCGGGATAACGGAAGCTTTCTTT,CASSIPGITEAFF
TRBJ2-7,TRBV7-8,few,TRBD1,TGTGCCTGCGGGGGACAGGGGCCTTCCTACGAGCAGTACTTC,CACGGQGPSYEQYF
TRBJ2-1,TRBV18,few,TRBD2,TGTGCCAGCTCCCTTGGGGGCGGGGGGCACAATGAGCAGTTCTTC,CASSLGGGGHNEQFF
TRBJ1-6,TRBV4-1,few,NA,TGCGCCAGCAGCCACCCCCGCCCTGCACTTACCTTATATTCACCCCTCCACTTT,CASSHPRPALTLYSPLHF
TRBJ2-7,TRBV27,medium-sized,TRBD1,TGTGCCAGCAGTCAAGGGGGCGCGTGGTACGAGCAGTACTTC,CASSQGGAWYEQYF
TRBJ2-2,TRBV9,NA,TRBD1,TGTGCCAGCAGCGAGCCGGGACAGGGGGCTTCCGGGGAGCTGTTTTTT,CASSEPGQGASGELFF
TRBJ1-2,TRBV7-9,once,NA,TGTGCCAGCAGCTTCTCACTTCTTTCGACGCGCTACAGCTATGGCTACACCTTC,CASSFSLLSTRYSYGYTF
TRBJ2-7,TRBV4-1,few,NA,TGCGCCAGCAGCCTAAGCGGGCTAAGCTCCTACGAGCAGTACTTC,CASSLSGLSSYEQYF
TRBJ2-7,TRBV29-1,NA,TRBD1,TGCAGCGTCCGAGGAGGGGACAGGGGTTACGAGCAGTACTTC,CSVRGGDRGYEQYF
TRBJ2-1,TRBV2,few,TRBD1,TGTGCCAGCGATGGACAGGGCCAAACCTCCTACAATGAGCAGTTCTTC,CASDGQGQTSYNEQFF
TRBJ2-7,TRBV5-1,NA,NA,TGCGCCAGCAGCTCCGGACAGATCTCCTACGAGCAGTACTTC,CASSSGQISYEQYF
TRBJ2-1,TRBV6-5,NA,TRBD2,TGTGCCAGCAGTTACTCCTACGGGACTAGCGGGGAGCAGTTCTTC,CASSYSYGTSGEQFF
TRBJ2-1,TRBV2,NA,NA,TGTGCCAAGTCCCGTTTTGGAGGGGAGCAGTTCTTC,CAKSRFGGEQFF
TRBJ2-2,TRBV4-2,NA,TRBD2,TGTGCCAGCAGCCAAGATGAGACTAGCTCCGGGGAGCTGTTTTTT,CASSQDETSSGELFF
TRBJ2-7,TRBV10-3,medium-sized,NA,TGTGCCATCAGTGAGAACAGCCAACTCCCCTACGAGCAGTACTTC,CAISENSQLPYEQYF